These T cell receptor beta chains were read from a single sample in a study of identical twins. One entry per CDR3 protein, called by TCRdb with MiXCR from the 5' RACE reads. The data show about 1.7 million distinct CDR3 sequences, less than 40% seen once. Input material: cord blood. Receptors originate from a newborn girl in good health. Both conserved end residues are part of each CDR3. The order of the fields is CDR3 DNA, CDR3 protein, D gene, J gene, clone size, V gene, CDR3 length. A D gene is named only where the DNA matches it firmly. Only part of the rows carry a size: once, few, many, or a class if the clone is expanded.

cdr3_nt: TGTGCCAGCAGAACTAGCTCGTCCTACAATGAGCAGTTCTTC; cdr3_aa: CASRTSSSYNEQFF; d_call: -; j_call: TRBJ2-1; clone_size: -; v_call: TRBV27; cdr3_length: 14
cdr3_nt: TGTGCCACCAGACAATCGGCCCCACTAGTGCCCCAAGAGACCCAGTACTTC; cdr3_aa: CATRQSAPLVPQETQYF; d_call: -; j_call: TRBJ2-5; clone_size: -; v_call: TRBV27; cdr3_length: 17
cdr3_nt: TGCGCCAGCAGCCACGGCATCACAGGGGACTCGAACTATGGCTACACCTTC; cdr3_aa: CASSHGITGDSNYGYTF; d_call: TRBD1; j_call: TRBJ1-2; clone_size: few; v_call: TRBV5-1; cdr3_length: 17
cdr3_nt: TGTGCCAGCAGCTCGAACGCAGGGCGAACTAATGAAAAACTGTTTTTT; cdr3_aa: CASSSNAGRTNEKLFF; d_call: -; j_call: TRBJ1-4; clone_size: -; v_call: TRBV11-2; cdr3_length: 16
cdr3_nt: TGCGCCAGCAGTCAAGGACTAGCGGGGGGGCACCACGAGCAGTACTTC; cdr3_aa: CASSQGLAGGHHEQYF; d_call: TRBD2; j_call: TRBJ2-7; clone_size: -; v_call: TRBV5-1; cdr3_length: 16
cdr3_nt: TGCAGCGTGGGACTAGCGGGGTTACCCTACGAGCAGTACTTC; cdr3_aa: CSVGLAGLPYEQYF; d_call: TRBD2; j_call: TRBJ2-7; clone_size: many; v_call: TRBV29-1; cdr3_length: 14
cdr3_nt: TGTGCCAGCAGCCTAATCCAGGGAGGGGACACTGAAGCTTTCTTT; cdr3_aa: CASSLIQGGDTEAFF; d_call: -; j_call: TRBJ1-1; clone_size: -; v_call: TRBV11-2; cdr3_length: 15
cdr3_nt: TGTGCCATCAGTGGAACTAGCGGGGGCCACGAGCAGTACTTC; cdr3_aa: CAISGTSGGHEQYF; d_call: TRBD2; j_call: TRBJ2-7; clone_size: few; v_call: TRBV10-3; cdr3_length: 14
cdr3_nt: TGCAGTGCTAGAGACGGGGCTAGCGGGAGAATGGATACGCAGTATTTT; cdr3_aa: CSARDGASGRMDTQYF; d_call: TRBD2; j_call: TRBJ2-3; clone_size: -; v_call: TRBV20-1; cdr3_length: 16
cdr3_nt: TGTGCCAGCAGCAAAAACCCAGGAGGGGCCTACGAGCAGTACTTC; cdr3_aa: CASSKNPGGAYEQYF; d_call: -; j_call: TRBJ2-7; clone_size: -; v_call: TRBV21-1; cdr3_length: 15